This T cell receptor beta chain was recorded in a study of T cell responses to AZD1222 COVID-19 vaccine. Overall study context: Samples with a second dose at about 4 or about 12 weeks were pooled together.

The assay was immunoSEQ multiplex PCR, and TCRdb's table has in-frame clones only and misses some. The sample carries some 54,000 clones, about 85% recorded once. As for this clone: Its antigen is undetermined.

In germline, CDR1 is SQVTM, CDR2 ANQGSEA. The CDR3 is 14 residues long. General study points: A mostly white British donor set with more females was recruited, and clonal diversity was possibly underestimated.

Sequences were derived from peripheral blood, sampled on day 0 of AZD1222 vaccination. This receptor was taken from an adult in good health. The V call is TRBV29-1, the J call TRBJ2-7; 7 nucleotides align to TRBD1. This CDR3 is CGTVNRGQSYEQYF. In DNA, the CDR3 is TGCGGCACGGTAAACCGGGGACAGTCGTACGAGCAGTACTTC.